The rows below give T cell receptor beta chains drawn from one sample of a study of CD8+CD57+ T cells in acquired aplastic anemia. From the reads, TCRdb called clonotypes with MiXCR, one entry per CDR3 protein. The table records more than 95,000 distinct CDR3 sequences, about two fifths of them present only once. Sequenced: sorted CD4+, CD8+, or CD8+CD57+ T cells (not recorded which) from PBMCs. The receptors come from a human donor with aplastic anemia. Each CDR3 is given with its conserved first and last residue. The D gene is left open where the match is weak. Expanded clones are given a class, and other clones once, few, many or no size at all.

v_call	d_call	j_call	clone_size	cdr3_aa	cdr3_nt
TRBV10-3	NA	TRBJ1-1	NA	CASSYSKLVSDGEAFF	TGTGCCAGCAGTTACTCGAAATTGGTTTCAGACGGTGAAGCTTTCTTT
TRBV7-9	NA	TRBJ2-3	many	CASSSGGLGPQYF	TGTGCCAGCTCCTCGGGGGGCCTAGGGCCGCAGTATTTT
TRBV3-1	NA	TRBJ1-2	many	CASSQASSYGYTF	TGTGCCAGCAGCCAAGCGAGTTCTTATGGCTACACCTTC
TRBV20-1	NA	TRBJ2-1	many	CSANLGGGLNEQFF	TGCAGTGCTAACTTAGGGGGGGGGCTTAATGAGCAGTTCTTC
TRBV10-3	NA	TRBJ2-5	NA	CAISDGETRYF	TGTGCCATCAGTGACGGTGAGACCCGGTACTTC
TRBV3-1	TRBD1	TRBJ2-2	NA	CASSRTGITNTGELFF	TGTGCCAGCAGTCGGACAGGGATTACGAACACCGGGGAGCTGTTTTTT
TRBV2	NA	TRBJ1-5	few	CASSPTQGQPQHF	TGTGCCAGCAGTCCCACACAGGGCCAGCCCCAGCATTTT
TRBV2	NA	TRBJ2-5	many	CASSDPGRETQYF	TGTGCCAGCAGTGATCCAGGGAGAGAGACCCAGTACTTC
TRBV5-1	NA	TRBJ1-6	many	CASSPAVPGPSSPLHF	TGCGCCAGCAGCCCGGCGGTTCCGGGACCCAGTTCACCCCTCCACTTT
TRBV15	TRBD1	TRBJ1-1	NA	CATSLREGAGTEAFF	TGTGCCACCAGCCTGAGAGAGGGGGCAGGCACTGAAGCTTTCTTT
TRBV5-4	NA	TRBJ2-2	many	CASRSGADTGELFF	TGTGCCAGCAGGTCAGGGGCGGACACCGGGGAGCTGTTTTTT
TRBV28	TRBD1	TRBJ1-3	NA	CASSSTRDRNSGNTIYF	TGTGCCAGCAGTTCTACCCGGGACAGAAACTCTGGAAACACCATATATTTT
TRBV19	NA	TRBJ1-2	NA	CASSIRPQYLPNYGYTF	TGTGCCAGTAGTATCCGGCCGCAATACCTCCCTAACTATGGCTACACCTTC
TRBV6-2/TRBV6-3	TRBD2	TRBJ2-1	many	CASSYIRAGEQFF	TGTGCCAGCAGTTACATTCGAGCGGGGGAGCAGTTCTTC
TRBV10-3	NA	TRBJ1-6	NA	CAIRNSYNSPLHF	TGTGCCATCCGAAATTCCTATAATTCACCCCTCCACTTT
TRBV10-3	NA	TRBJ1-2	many	CAISEGEGANYGYTF	TGTGCCATCAGTGAGGGGGAAGGAGCGAACTATGGCTACACCTTC
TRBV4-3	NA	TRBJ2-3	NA	CASSREGPRTQYF	TGCGCCAGCAGCCGAGAAGGGCCCCGAACGCAGTATTTT
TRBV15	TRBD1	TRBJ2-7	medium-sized	CATSRDKTGASGYF	TGTGCCACCAGCAGAGATAAGACAGGGGCCAGTGGGTACTTC
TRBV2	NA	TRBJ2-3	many	CASRWGAPTGDTQYF	TGTGCCAGCAGGTGGGGGGCGCCTACCGGAGATACGCAGTATTTT
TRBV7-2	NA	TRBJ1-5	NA	CASSTRTGKPQHF	TGTGCCAGCAGCACCAGGACGGGGAAGCCCCAGCATTTT
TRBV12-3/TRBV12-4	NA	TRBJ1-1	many	CASSWGGLEAFF	TGTGCCAGCAGTTGGGGTGGCCTTGAAGCTTTCTTT
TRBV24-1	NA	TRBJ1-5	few	CATSESYGSNQPQHF	TGTGCCACCAGTGAATCCTACGGTAGCAATCAGCCCCAGCATTTT
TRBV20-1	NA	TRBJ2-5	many	CSAIRDSKETQYF	TGCAGTGCTATTCGGGACTCCAAAGAGACCCAGTACTTC